One sample yielded the 26 T cell receptor beta chains listed below, sequenced in a study of T-cell reconstitution after alpha-beta-depleted transplantation in children. A TCRbeta library incorporating unique molecular identifiers was prepared. TCRdb redid the calling of the PCR reads with MiXCR, one entry per CDR3 protein. This table has around 250,000 distinct CDR3 sequences, under 30% appearing once. Material: PBMCs, obtained before TCRalphabeta/CD19-depleted stem cell transplant. These receptors were obtained from a girl aged 2 to 9 with Fanconi anemia, due to receive a stem cell transplant.

The J gene is TRBJ2-7, the V gene TRBV7-9; D could derive from TRBD1 or TRBD2 (5 bases each). The CDR3 loop spans 14 amino acids. The germline V and J ends were trimmed by 5 bases and 3 bases, with 14 bases remaining between them. CDR1 and CDR2 (germline): SEHNR, FQNEAQ (reference sequence). The CDR3: CASSQGPLFYEQYF. DNA of the CDR3: TGTGCCAGCAGCCAGGGACCCCTGTTCTACGAGCAGTACTTC.

The genes are TRBV15 and TRBJ2-7; 9 bases are shared with TRBD1. The CDR3 sequence is 15 residues long. Unmatched junction bases numbered 7, after V lost 4 bases and J lost 3 bases. Looked up from germline, CDR1 is LNHNV and CDR2 is YYDKDF (reference sequence). The CDR3 nucleotides read TGTGCCACCAGCAACCCGACAGGGGGGGTCTACGAGCAGTACTTC. Its protein product is CATSNPTGGVYEQYF.

The V call is TRBV2, the J call TRBJ2-3, with 13 positions matching TRBD2. Germline V gene lookup returns CDR1 SNHLY and CDR2 FYNNEI. The V segment lost 6 bases and the J segment 7 bases; nucleotides outside the gene matches: 10. The CDR3 sequence is 16 residues long. The CDR3 DNA sequence: TGTGCCAGCAGCGAGGGGACTAGCGGGGTCGATTATACGCAGTATTTT. Translation: CASSEGTSGVDYTQYF.

Details on this clonotype: At one of its ends the junction is not consistent with the germline gene, which may arise from a read error. V is TRBV29-1 and J is TRBJ2-7; TRBD1 aligns across 11 bases. The CDR3 extends over 14 amino acids. Germline V gene data show CDR1 as SQVTM and CDR2 as ANQGSEA. Here the CDR3 DNA reads TGCAGCGTCGAAGGAGGACAGGGGGCGCGTGAGCAGTACTTC. Translation: CSVEGGQGAREQYF.

This clonotype occurred a few times. The V call is TRBV29-1, the J call TRBJ2-7, with 7 bases matching TRBD1. The trim removed 7 bases at V and 2 bases at J, leaving 5 bases unmatched. The CDR3 length is 12 residues. Per germline, CDR1 SQVTM and CDR2 ANQGSEA. This CDR3 is CSGQQGTYEQYF. The CDR3 coding sequence is TGCAGCGGCCAACAGGGGACCTACGAGCAGTACTTC.

In this sample, this clonotype turned up many times. The V and J genes are TRBV20-1 and TRBJ2-5; TRBD1 agrees at 9 bases. The CDR3 has 15 residues. The V gene's germline CDR1 is DFQATT and CDR2 SNEGSKA (reference sequence). V trimming: 0 bases; J trimming: 5 bases; junction bases outside the gene matches: 7. DNA of the CDR3: TGCAGTGCTAGAGATCCCACAGGGGGCGGCGAGACCCAGTACTTC. As protein: CSARDPTGGGETQYF.

This clonotype appeared many times. The chain employs TRBV6-6 and TRBJ2-3; unclear D gene. Germline V gene data show CDR1 as MNHNY and CDR2 as SVGAGI (reference sequence). The V and J ends lost 6 bases and 2 bases respectively, with 6 bases between them. This CDR3 is built from 12 residues. The CDR3 DNA sequence: TGTGCCAGCAGCGGGCTCACAGATACGCAGTATTTT. Translation gives CASSGLTDTQYF.

Ten or more counts support this clonotype. The chain carries TRBV12-3 or TRBV12-4 and TRBJ1-1; D unclear. The germline V and J ends were trimmed by 3 bases and 5 bases, with 10 bases remaining between them. The CDR3 has 13 amino acids. CDR3 DNA sequence: TGTGCCAGCAGTTTTGCCGAGGCTACTGAAGCTTTCTTT. Protein sequence: CASSFAEATEAFF.

The V and J genes are TRBV11-3 and TRBJ2-7; D is unresolved. Per germline, CDR1 SGHNT and CDR2 YENEEA. Trimming shortened V by 5 bases and J by 2 bases, and 16 bases separated the two germline ends. There are 15 residues in the CDR3. The CDR3 loop is CASSPQASRAYEQYF. DNA of the CDR3: TGTGCCAGCAGCCCCCAAGCCTCTAGAGCCTACGAGCAGTACTTC.

The chain has TRBV5-1 and TRBJ2-1; 9 bases agree with TRBD2. Trimming removed 6 bases from V and 8 bases from J; junction bases left unmatched: 9. Germline values: CDR1 SGHRS, CDR2 YFSETQ. This CDR3 has 14 residues. The CDR3 DNA follows: TGCGCCAGCACCTCGGCGGGAGGGCCTGATGAGCAGTTCTTC. Its protein is CASTSAGGPDEQFF.

The chain carries TRBV24-1 and TRBJ2-1; TRBD1 matches at 11 bases. V trimming: 3 bases; J trimming: 8 bases; junction bases outside the gene matches: 11. CDR3 size: 17 residues. Germline loops: CDR1 KGHDR, CDR2 SFDVKD. CDR3 region: CATSDLPRGTGGYEQFF. DNA for the CDR3: TGTGCCACCAGTGATCTCCCTCGAGGGACAGGGGGATATGAGCAGTTCTTC.

This chain joins TRBV6-2 or TRBV6-3 and TRBJ2-5, with unresolved D. The V and J ends lost 2 bases and 4 bases respectively, with 8 bases between them. The CDR3 consists of 13 residues. The V gene's germline CDR1 is MNHEY and CDR2 SVGEGT. The CDR3 sequence: CASSYEFGETQYF. Here the CDR3 DNA reads TGTGCCAGCAGTTACGAGTTTGGAGAGACCCAGTACTTC.

This clonotype occurred once. The V call is TRBV5-1, the J call TRBJ2-7; 9 bases fit TRBD2. V dropped 0 bases and J dropped 5; count of bases not matched to a gene: 6. The CDR3 covers 15 residues. Germline loops: CDR1 SGHRS, CDR2 YFSETQ. The CDR3 nucleotides read TGCGCCAGCAGCTTGGGGGCTAGCGGGGCCCACGAGCAGTACTTC. Its translation: CASSLGASGAHEQYF.

The CDR3 bases are TGTGCCAGCAGCCAGCGGGGCAGGGTTTCGTACCAAGAGACCCAGTACTTC. Its translation: CASSQRGRVSYQETQYF. The rearrangement links TRBV7-9 to TRBJ2-5, with 7 bases that match TRBD2. Germline loops: CDR1 SEHNR, CDR2 FQNEAQ (reference sequence). The CDR3 length is 17 residues. Trimming at V came to 5 bases and at J to 0 bases, leaving 12 bases not matched to a gene.

This clonotype has just a few counts. The genes are TRBV20-1 and TRBJ2-5; the D gene is possibly TRBD2 (5 bases). The germline V gene has CDR1 DFQATT and CDR2 SNEGSKA (reference sequence). Trimming shortened V by 2 bases and J by 4 bases, and 14 bases separated the two germline ends. The CDR3 contains 14 residues. CDR3 DNA: TGCAGTGCTAGAAGGTCTAGCCGGCTAGAGACCCAGTACTTC. Translating gives CSARRSSRLETQYF.

A single count supports this clonotype. The chain has TRBV13 and TRBJ2-7, with D perhaps assigned TRBD1 or TRBD2 (5 bases each). V lost 2 bases to trimming and J lost 3 bases, with 14 bases between them. Germline V CDR1 and CDR2: PRHDT, FYEKMQ (reference sequence). This CDR3 is 15 amino acids long. The CDR3 bases are TGTGCCAGCAGCTTAACGGCAGGGAGAAACTACGAGCAGTACTTC. As protein: CASSLTAGRNYEQYF.

The J gene is TRBJ2-3, the V gene TRBV18, with a weak D call TRBD1 (7 bases). Between the trimmed V and J ends, which lost 3 bases and 2 bases, there was a span of 15 bases. The CDR3 runs to 16 residues. Germline V lookup: CDR1 KGHSH, CDR2 LQKENI. The CDR3 region has the DNA TGTGCCAGCTCACCGACCGGGGGACAGCTCACAGATACGCAGTATTTT. It specifies CASSPTGGQLTDTQYF. Filled out from reference TRBV18 and TRBJ2-3, the complete variable domain reads NAGVMQNPRHLVRRRGQEARLRCSPMKGHSHVYWYRQLPEEGLKFMVYLQKENIIDESGMPKERFSAEFPKEGPSILRIQQVVRGDSAAYFCASSPTGGQLTDTQYFGPGTRLTVL.

V and J are TRBV29-1 and TRBJ2-3; the match to TRBD2 covers 7 bases. The CDR3 contains 15 residues. CDR1 and CDR2 (germline): SQVTM, ANQGSEA. V lost 8 bases and J lost 3; bases outside the gene matches: 14. CDR3 nucleotides: TGCAGCTCGCTTTTAGCGGGCCTAGCAACAGATACGCAGTATTTT. Protein: CSSLLAGLATDTQYF.

The table lists this clonotype with a few counts. The rearrangement links TRBV5-1 to TRBJ2-3, with D possibly being TRBD1 (6 bases). In germline, CDR1 is SGHRS, CDR2 YFSETQ. This CDR3 is built from 14 residues. The V end lost 0 bases, the J end lost 4 bases, and 9 bases lay between the germline ends. CDR3 DNA: TGCGCCAGCAGCTTGGCTCAGGGGTCAGATACGCAGTATTTT. It is translated as CASSLAQGSDTQYF.

The chain joins TRBV7-9 to TRBJ2-1; D not certain. CDR3 size: 13 residues. In germline, CDR1 is SEHNR, CDR2 FQNEAQ (reference sequence). V lost 5 bases and J lost 5, with 10 bases in between. CDR3 loop: CASSRRTNNEQFF. In nucleotides, the CDR3 is TGTGCCAGCAGCCGGCGGACCAACAATGAGCAGTTCTTC.

The table lists this clonotype with many counts. V and J are TRBV25-1 and TRBJ1-2, with 8 bases that match TRBD1. Unmatched junction bases numbered 4, after V lost 3 bases and J lost 7 bases. Per the germline V gene, CDR1 is MGHDK and CDR2 is SYGVNS. The length of the CDR3 is 13 residues. CDR3 DNA sequence: TGTGCCAGCAGTGACTCGGACAGGGCTGGCTACACCTTC. Translating gives CASSDSDRAGYTF.

Many counts were recorded for this clonotype. The CDR3 DNA follows: TGTGCCAGCAGCAAAGGACTAGCGGGGATCATGAGCTCCTACAATGAGCAGTTCTTC. Amino acids: CASSKGLAGIMSSYNEQFF. The chain combines TRBV21-1 with TRBJ2-1; no DNA check was done on the table's D call, TRBD2. TRBV21-1 is termed a pseudogene. The CDR3 is made up of 19 amino acids.

This clonotype has at least ten counts. The rearrangement uses TRBV10-3 and TRBJ2-5, with TRBD2 identical over 8 bases. V lost 8 bases to trimming and J lost 1 base; unmatched junction nucleotides: 6. The CDR3 loop spans 14 amino acids. CDR1 and CDR2 (germline): ENHRY, SYGVKD. CDR3 coding DNA: TGTGCCATCGCCTTTAGCGGGACCCAAGAGACCCAGTACTTC. Residues: CAIAFSGTQETQYF.

The genes are TRBV2 and TRBJ2-3, with D unresolved. Germline CDR1 is SNHLY and CDR2 is FYNNEI. V was clipped by 2 bases and J by 5 bases, with 5 bases between them. This CDR3 region has 12 residues. CDR3 coding DNA: TGTGCCAGCAGTGAACCCGGAGATACGCAGTATTTT. Translation gives CASSEPGDTQYF. The full variable domain, in which reference TRBV2 and TRBJ2-3 provide the parts outside the CDR3, is EPEVTQTPSHQVTQMGQEVILRCVPISNHLYFYWYRQILGQKVEFLVSFYNNEISEKSEIFDDQFSVERPDGSNFTLKIRSTKLEDSAMYFCASSEPGDTQYFGPGTRLTVL.

This clonotype was seen ten or more times. The genes are TRBV20-1 and TRBJ2-1, with 9 bases fitting TRBD2. The J segment lost 2 bases and the V segment lost 3 bases, leaving 5 bases of the junction unmatched. CDR1 is DFQATT and CDR2 is SNEGSKA in the germline V gene (reference sequence). The CDR3 is 15 residues long. The CDR3 is CSASIASGAYNEQFF. The CDR3 region has the DNA TGCAGTGCTAGTATCGCTAGCGGGGCCTACAATGAGCAGTTCTTC.

CDR3 coding DNA: TGTGCCAGCAGCCAAGATCCACCACACTACGAGCAGTACTTC. This gives the protein CASSQDPPHYEQYF. V gene TRBV3-1 combines with J gene TRBJ2-7; D is uncertain. Deletions cut 0 bases from V and 3 bases from J, with 9 bases between. Per germline, CDR1 LGHDT and CDR2 YNNKEL (reference sequence). The CDR3 loop spans 14 amino acids.